This entry concerns a single T cell receptor (beta chain). Its matching antigen is unknown. This CDR3 has 17 residues. V shed 0 bases and J shed 0 bases, with 15 bases lying between them. CDR1 and CDR2 from the germline V gene are SGHNT and YYREEE (reference sequence). The source of the sample is a study of OX40 agonist ivuxolimab in advanced cancers. The repertoire was sequenced with immunoSEQ multiplex PCR; TCRdb's copy has only in-frame clones and lacks some. Here the sample spans nearly 90,000 clones, about 83% being singletons. Study-level points and caveats: There was clonal expansion of CD4+ and CD8+ blood T cells by week 6 at 0.1 to 3.0 mg/kg.

This clonotype originated in an adult with an advanced solid tumor such as melanoma, head and neck, liver or kidney cancer. Sequences were derived from CD4+ or CD8+ T cells sorted from blood, sampled in a trial of the OX40 agonist ivuxolimab. This rearrangement joins TRBV5-4 to TRBJ1-2, with D hard to call. DNA for the CDR3: TGTGCCAGCAGCTTGGAAACCCAGACAAGGTCTAACTATGGCTACACCTTC. It encodes CASSLETQTRSNYGYTF.